Listed here are 5 T cell receptor beta chains from one sample, sequenced in a study of cytomegalovirus exposure and HLA in healthy donors. PCR amplification relied on 60 Vbeta primers (plus 13 Jbeta primers). Method: immunoSEQ multiplex PCR; TCRdb's copy keeps in-frame clones and lacks some. The table lists more than 140,000 clones, roughly 80% of them singletons. Specimen: PBMCs. These receptors were collected from a female donor in good health and CMV-seronegative.

The chain has TRBV27 and TRBJ2-3; TRBD2 agrees at 8 bases. CDR1 and CDR2 from the germline V gene are MNHEY and SMNVEV (reference sequence). Unmatched junction bases numbered 20, after V lost 6 bases and J lost 6 bases. This CDR3 is 18 amino acids long. CDR3 sequence reads: CASRFGREGRWNSDTQYF. The CDR3 bases are TGTGCCAGCAGGTTCGGACGGGAGGGCCGCTGGAACTCCGATACGCAGTATTTT.

The rearrangement joins TRBV6-5 to TRBJ1-6; D is perhaps TRBD1 (5 bases). This CDR3 is 16 amino acids long. The germline gives CDR1 MNHEY, CDR2 SVGAGI. V lost 2 bases and J 11 bases, leaving 19 bases between the germline ends. DNA for the CDR3: TGTGCCAGCAGTTACCAAGGGCCCCACAAAGGGGCACCCCTCCACTTT. Amino acids: CASSYQGPHKGAPLHF.

The gene calls are TRBV7-9 and TRBJ1-4, with TRBD1 as a possible D gene (5 bases). The CDR3 covers 16 residues. CDR1 and CDR2 (germline): SEHNR, FQNEAQ (reference sequence). Trimming cost V 5 bases and J 0 bases, with 13 bases left between them. This CDR3 reads CASSPRTGATNEKLFF. CDR3 DNA sequence: TGTGCCAGCAGCCCCCGGACGGGGGCAACTAATGAAAAACTGTTTTTT.

This clone was recorded once. The CDR3 sequence is CASSFGGTEAFF. CDR3 bases: TGTGCCAGCAGCTTTGGAGGGACTGAAGCTTTCTTT. The chain has TRBV5-4 and TRBJ1-1; no clear D gene. The germline V gene has CDR1 SGHNT and CDR2 YYREEE (reference sequence). The CDR3 totals 12 residues. The V and J ends lost 2 bases and 5 bases respectively, with 7 bases between them.

The chain combines TRBV25-1 with TRBJ2-5; 8 bases map to TRBD1. V gave up 4 bases and J gave up 2 bases; unmatched junction bases: 9. The CDR3 loop spans 16 amino acids. The germline CDR1 and CDR2 sequences are MGHDK and SYGVNS. The CDR3 region has the DNA TGTGCCAGCAGTGGTTTGGGACAGGTGAAACAAGAGACCCAGTACTTC. Protein product: CASSGLGQVKQETQYF.